These 23 T cell receptor beta chains originate from one sample sequenced in a study of T cell responses to AZD1222 COVID-19 vaccine. Assay: immunoSEQ multiplex PCR; the TCRdb copy retains only in-frame clones and omits some. Seen here are some 200,000 clones, around 94% observed once, and the top ten hold around 1.8%. The sample in question was peripheral blood, obtained 28 days after the second dose of the MenACWY control vaccine. Source of these receptors: an adult who received the MenACWY meningococcal vaccine as a control.

The genes are TRBV7-3 and TRBJ2-5, with a weak D call TRBD2 (6 bases). Germline loops: CDR1 SGHTA, CDR2 FQGTGA. Trimming took 4 bases from V and 4 from J, leaving 19 bases between them. The CDR3 is 16 residues long. The CDR3 protein is CASSSNPGGLTETQYF. CDR3 DNA: TGTGCCAGCAGCTCCAACCCTGGGGGGTTGACAGAGACCCAGTACTTC.

A single count supports this clone. This chain joins TRBV6-2 or TRBV6-3 and TRBJ2-1; TRBD2 is a possible D gene (7 bases). Per the germline V gene, CDR1 is MNHEY and CDR2 is SVGEGT. The CDR3 sequence is 15 residues long. V was cut by 2 bases and J by 8 bases, with 16 bases left in between. The CDR3 nucleotides read TGTGCCAGCAGTTACCTTGGGGGGGGCCGGGATGAGCAGTTCTTC. It translates to CASSYLGGGRDEQFF.

This clone was seen once. The chain uses TRBV15 and TRBJ2-3; 7 bases agree with TRBD2. The CDR3 sequence is 16 residues long. The V gene's germline CDR1 is LNHNV and CDR2 YYDKDF (reference sequence). Trimming at V came to 1 base and at J to 0 bases, leaving 4 bases not matched to a gene. The DNA for the CDR3 is TGTGCCACCAGCAGAGTGGCTAGCGGCAGCACAGATACGCAGTATTTT. It codes for CATSRVASGSTDTQYF.

The rearrangement uses TRBV28 and TRBJ1-4; the D is unclear. CDR3 length: 14 residues. Trimming left V 2 bases short and J 8 bases short, with 12 bases between. The germline V gene has CDR1 MDHEN and CDR2 SYDVKM. The DNA for the CDR3 is TGTGCCAGCAGTTTAGTCGGGGTTGGGGAAAAACTGTTTTTT. It encodes CASSLVGVGEKLFF.

The chain recombines TRBV28 with TRBJ1-2; maybe TRBD1 (6 bases). The CDR3 covers 14 residues. From germline, CDR1 is MDHEN and CDR2 SYDVKM. V was cut by 6 bases and J by 6 bases, with 17 bases left in between. The CDR3: CASRTPTGLNGYTF. CDR3 in DNA: TGTGCCAGCAGGACGCCAACAGGGTTGAATGGCTACACCTTC.

The chain joins TRBV19 to TRBJ1-2, with D unclear. Deletions cut 1 base from V and 0 bases from J, with 9 bases between. Germline values: CDR1 LNHDA, CDR2 SQIVND (reference sequence). The CDR3 extends over 15 amino acids. The CDR3 sequence is CASSIGWGANYGYTF. In DNA, the CDR3 is TGTGCCAGTAGTATAGGCTGGGGAGCTAACTATGGCTACACCTTC.

The V call is TRBV9, the J call TRBJ1-1; 12 bases align to TRBD1. This CDR3 contains 18 residues. Looked up from germline, CDR1 is SGDLS and CDR2 is YYNGEE. V lost 4 bases and J lost 4; bases outside the gene matches: 14. The CDR3: CASSITGTGGPRGTEAFF. The DNA for the CDR3 is TGTGCCAGCAGCATCACCGGGACAGGGGGCCCCAGGGGCACTGAAGCTTTCTTT.

The V gene is TRBV5-1, the J gene TRBJ2-7; TRBD2 agrees at 7 bases. This CDR3 is 15 amino acids long. CDR1 SGHRS and CDR2 YFSETQ come from the germline V gene. V dropped 4 bases and J dropped 0; count of bases not matched to a gene: 7. CDR3 residues: CASSPASGYSYEQYF. The CDR3 DNA is TGCGCCAGCAGCCCCGCTAGCGGTTACTCCTACGAGCAGTACTTC.

As DNA, the CDR3 is TGTGCCAGCAGTGACCCAGACGGGGCGGATTCACCCCTCCACTTT. Its translation: CASSDPDGADSPLHF. The chain links TRBV6-1 to TRBJ1-6, with a weak D call TRBD1 (5 bases). This CDR3 is 15 amino acids long. Trimming shortened V by 3 bases and J by 8 bases, and 14 bases separated the two germline ends. Germline CDR1 and CDR2: MNHNS and SASEGT.

This clone was found once. This rearrangement joins TRBV19 to TRBJ2-1, with 10 bases lining up with TRBD2. Germline loops: CDR1 LNHDA, CDR2 SQIVND (reference sequence). This CDR3 contains 16 residues. V was clipped by 4 bases and J by 1 base; unmatched bases: 4. CDR3 coding DNA: TGTGCCAGTAGTACCGGGACTAGCGTTTCCTACAATGAGCAGTTCTTC. Encoded protein: CASSTGTSVSYNEQFF. The whole variable domain, remainder taken from reference TRBV19 and TRBJ2-1, is DGGITQSPKYLFRKEGQNVTLSCEQNLNHDAMYWYRQDPGQGLRLIYYSQIVNDFQKGDIAEGYSVSREKKESFPLTVTSAQKNPTAFYLCASSTGTSVSYNEQFFGPGTRLTVL.

The V and J genes are TRBV9 and TRBJ2-3, with D unclear. The V end was cut by 3 bases, the J end by 2 bases, with 4 bases between. The CDR3 totals 12 residues. Germline CDR1 is SGDLS and CDR2 is YYNGEE. Here the CDR3 DNA reads TGTGCCAGCAGCGCCCACACAGATACGCAGTATTTT. Protein product: CASSAHTDTQYF.

The chain employs TRBV5-1 and TRBJ1-3; perhaps TRBD1 as D (5 bases). The CDR3 covers 15 residues. CDR1 is SGHRS, CDR2 YFSETQ, per germline. The V end was cut by 1 base, the J end by 0 bases, with 8 bases between. The CDR3 loop is CASSLSGRSGNTIYF. CDR3 nucleotide sequence: TGCGCCAGCAGCTTGTCAGGGCGCTCTGGAAACACCATATATTTT.

V is TRBV28 and J is TRBJ2-3; 7 bases agree with TRBD2. The V and J ends lost 5 bases and 1 base, in that order; junction bases with no gene match: 9. This CDR3 contains 16 residues. Per germline, CDR1 MDHEN and CDR2 SYDVKM. The CDR3 sequence is CASSKWEGLGTDTQYF. CDR3 nucleotides: TGTGCCAGCAGTAAATGGGAGGGATTGGGCACAGATACGCAGTATTTT.

This sequence joins TRBV6-1 and TRBJ1-1; a weak D match, TRBD1 (6 bases). Germline CDR1 reads MNHNS; CDR2 reads SASEGT. Trimming stripped 3 bases from V and 4 bases from J, with 15 bases between. There are 15 residues in the CDR3. The CDR3 region is CASSDQTGSGTEAFF. Here the CDR3 DNA reads TGTGCCAGCAGTGACCAAACAGGGTCCGGCACTGAAGCTTTCTTT.

J is TRBJ2-7 and V is TRBV5-5; TRBD2 matches at 8 bases. The germline V gene has CDR1 SGHKS and CDR2 YYEKEE (reference sequence). This CDR3 contains 16 residues. J gave up 0 bases and V 2 bases, and 7 bases lay outside the gene matches. Written as DNA, the CDR3 is TGTGCCAGCAGCTTCAGCGGGAGTAGTATCTCCTACGAGCAGTACTTC. Its translation is CASSFSGSSISYEQYF.

This chain connects TRBV6-5 to TRBJ2-7, with 7 bases lining up with TRBD1. The length of the CDR3 is 13 residues. The junction had 4 bases not matched to a gene; V was cut back by 2 bases and J by 6 bases. Germline loops: CDR1 MNHEY, CDR2 SVGAGI. In DNA form, the CDR3 reads TGTGCCAGCAGTTACGGGTACAGGGGCGAGCAGTACTTC. Translation: CASSYGYRGEQYF.

This chain uses TRBV18 with TRBJ1-2, with D hard to call. Looked up from germline, CDR1 is KGHSH and CDR2 is LQKENI. V was cut by 2 bases and J by 5 bases, with 12 bases left in between. This CDR3 contains 14 residues. The CDR3: CASSPYGVQYGYTF. The CDR3 region has the DNA TGTGCCAGCTCACCATACGGAGTCCAATATGGCTACACCTTC.

The chain combines TRBV7-8 with TRBJ1-1; 9 nucleotides line up with TRBD1. This CDR3 spans 15 amino acids. V dropped 4 bases and J dropped 2; count of bases not matched to a gene: 5. Germline CDR1 is SGHVS and CDR2 is FQNEAQ. CDR3 loop: CASSYRTGANTEAFF. The CDR3 nucleotides read TGTGCCAGCAGCTACCGGACAGGGGCTAACACTGAAGCTTTCTTT. The whole variable domain, filled in from reference TRBV7-8 and TRBJ1-1, reads GAGVSQSPRYKVAKRGQDVALRCDPISGHVSLFWYQQALGQGPEFLTYFQNEAQLDKSGLPSDRFFAERPEGSVSTLKIQRTQQEDSAVYLCASSYRTGANTEAFFGQGTRLTVV.

The V and J genes are TRBV28 and TRBJ2-1, with no clear D. There are 13 residues in the CDR3. The germline V and J ends were trimmed by 7 bases and 6 bases, with 13 bases remaining between them. CDR1 MDHEN and CDR2 SYDVKM come from the germline V gene. The CDR3 sequence: CASTNRLPNEQFF. CDR3 in DNA: TGTGCCAGCACCAATCGGCTTCCCAATGAGCAGTTCTTC.

The V call is TRBV5-1, the J call TRBJ1-1; tentatively, D is TRBD1 (6 bases). From germline, CDR1 is SGHRS and CDR2 YFSETQ. V gave up 0 bases and J gave up 8 bases, with 11 bases separating them. This CDR3 spans 13 amino acids. This chain's CDR3 is CASSLEQGIEAFF. CDR3 nucleotide sequence: TGCGCCAGCAGCTTGGAGCAGGGGATCGAAGCTTTCTTT.

V usage is TRBV3-1 (or the pseudogene TRBV3-2) and J usage is TRBJ1-1, with 8 bases identical to TRBD1. The CDR3 has 14 residues. Losses at the gene ends were 4 bases for V and 2 bases for J; bases not matched to a gene: 3. CDR1 is LGHDT and CDR2 is YNNKEL in the germline V gene (reference sequence). In DNA form, the CDR3 reads TGTGCCAGCAGCCCCGGACAGGGAAACACTGAAGCTTTCTTT. This gives the protein CASSPGQGNTEAFF.

The table lists this clone with a count of one. This chain links TRBV6-5 with TRBJ2-3, with D hard to call. The CDR3 extends over 11 amino acids. The V gene lost 6 bases and the J gene lost 5 bases, with 6 bases spanning the gap. The V gene's germline CDR1 is MNHEY and CDR2 SVGAGI. Here the CDR3 reads CASRFGDTQYF. In nucleotides, the CDR3 is TGTGCCAGCAGGTTTGGAGATACGCAGTATTTT.

This chain's CDR3 is CASSIGGETQYF. CDR3 bases: TGTGCCAGCAGTATAGGGGGAGAGACCCAGTACTTC. The V call is TRBV5-4, the J call TRBJ2-5; possible D gene TRBD1, 6 bases. The V gene's germline CDR1 is SGHNT and CDR2 YYREEE (reference sequence). V lost 5 bases and J 4 bases, leaving 9 bases between the germline ends. The CDR3 has 12 residues.